This T cell receptor beta chain was sequenced for a study of graft-versus-host responses after intestinal transplantation. Overall study context: As for transplant type, recipients had multivisceral, liver-intestinal, or isolated intestinal grafts.

Trimming took off 4 bases at V and 3 bases at J, with 14 bases between the two ends. This CDR3 spans 14 amino acids. Germline V gene data show CDR1 as SGHRS and CDR2 as YFSETQ. TCRdb's table, derived via immunoSEQ multiplex PCR, lists solely in-frame clones and lacks some. The sample holds 35,000 to 55,000 clones, roughly 91% seen once. This clonotype was sampled from a human patient who received an intestinal transplant, so some T cells may come from the graft donor. The chain uses TRBV5-1 and TRBJ2-7; the D gene is possibly TRBD2 (6 bases). The sample in question was PBMCs, obtained around 790 days after a first intestinal transplant, on the day of a second. CDR3 region: CASSPTGLNYEQYF. The CDR3 DNA reads as TGCGCCAGCAGCCCCACGGGACTCAACTACGAGCAGTACTTC.